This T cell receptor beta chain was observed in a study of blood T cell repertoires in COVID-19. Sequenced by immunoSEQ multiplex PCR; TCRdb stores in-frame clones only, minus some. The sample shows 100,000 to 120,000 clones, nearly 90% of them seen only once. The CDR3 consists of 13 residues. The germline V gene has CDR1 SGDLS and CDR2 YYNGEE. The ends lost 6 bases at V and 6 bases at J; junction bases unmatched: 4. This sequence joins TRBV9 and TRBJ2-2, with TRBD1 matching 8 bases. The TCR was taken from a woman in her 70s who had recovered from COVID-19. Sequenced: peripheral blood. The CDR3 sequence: CASMQGAAGELFF. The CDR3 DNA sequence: TGTGCCAGCATGCAGGGGGCGGCCGGGGAGCTGTTTTTT.